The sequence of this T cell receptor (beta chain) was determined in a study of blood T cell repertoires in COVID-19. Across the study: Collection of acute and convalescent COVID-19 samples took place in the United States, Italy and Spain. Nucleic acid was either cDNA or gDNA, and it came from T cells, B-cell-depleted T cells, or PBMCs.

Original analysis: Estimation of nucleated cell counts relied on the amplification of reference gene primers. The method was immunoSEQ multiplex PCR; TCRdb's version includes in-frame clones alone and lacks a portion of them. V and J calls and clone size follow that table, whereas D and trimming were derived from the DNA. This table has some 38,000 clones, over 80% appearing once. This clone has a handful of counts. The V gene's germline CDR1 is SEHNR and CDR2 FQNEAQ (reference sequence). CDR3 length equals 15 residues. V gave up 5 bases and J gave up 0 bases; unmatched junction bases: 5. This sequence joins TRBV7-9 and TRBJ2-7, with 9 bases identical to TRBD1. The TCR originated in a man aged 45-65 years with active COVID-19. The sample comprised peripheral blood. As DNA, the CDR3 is TGTGCCAGCAGCATGACAGGGGGGAGCTCCTACGAGCAGTACTTC. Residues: CASSMTGGSSYEQYF.